Below, 10 T cell receptor beta chains from the same sample are listed, as sequenced in a study of blood T cells in healthy people across ages. A second PCR, run for roughly 6 to 11 cycles, used a sample-barcoded 5' primer plus a J-beta primer mix. From the 5' RACE reads, TCRdb called clonotypes with MiXCR, one entry per CDR3 protein. The sample shows hundreds of thousands of distinct CDR3 sequences, about 48% of them seen only once. Sequenced: blood. The receptor source for this set is a man aged 25-45 years in good health.

This clonotype has only a few counts. The chain recombines TRBV15 with TRBJ1-5; D is ambiguous. Germline CDR1 reads LNHNV; CDR2 reads YYDKDF (reference sequence). V was shortened by 4 bases and J by 3 bases, with 16 bases between the two germline ends. CDR3 length: 16 amino acids. Here the CDR3 DNA reads TGTGCCACCAGCAACCTACTTCGGGGTTCCAATCAGCCCCAGCATTTT. The encoded protein is CATSNLLRGSNQPQHF.

This clonotype appeared a few times. V usage is TRBV11-3 and J usage is TRBJ1-1, with TRBD1 matching 10 bases. With V trimmed by 4 bases and J by 3 bases, 2 bases remained unmatched. The CDR3 totals 14 residues. Germline V gene sequence: CDR1 SGHNT, CDR2 YENEEA. The CDR3 sequence is CASSSGTGDTEAFF. The CDR3 DNA reads as TGTGCCAGCAGCTCGGGGACAGGGGACACTGAAGCTTTCTTT.

The rearrangement joins TRBV4-1 to TRBJ2-7, with D unclear. Germline V gene lookup returns CDR1 MGHRA and CDR2 YSYEKL. The CDR3 is 15 amino acids. With 1 base removed from V and 6 bases from J, the gap between germline ends came to 16 bases. CDR3 sequence (DNA): TGCGCCAGCAGCCAAGGGAACAGCCTCTACGTCGAGCAGTACTTC. Encoded protein: CASSQGNSLYVEQYF.

This clonotype was counted a single time. The junction and the germline gene differ at one end; a read error may be behind it. The rearrangement links TRBV30 to TRBJ2-2; a weak D match, TRBD2 (5 bases). Germline V CDR1 and CDR2: GTSNPN, SVGIG (reference sequence). This CDR3 spans 12 amino acids. CDR3 loop: CAGSRGAGELFF. The CDR3 coding sequence is TGTGCCGGGAGTCGTGGTGCCGGGGAGCTGTTTTTT.

The V gene is TRBV2, the J gene TRBJ2-5; D not certain. The germline gives CDR1 SNHLY, CDR2 FYNNEI. The CDR3 loop spans 14 amino acids. V shed 6 bases and J shed 4 bases, with 15 bases lying between them. The CDR3 sequence is CASRHLNRRETQYF. In DNA, the CDR3 is TGTGCCAGCAGACACCTAAATCGGCGAGAGACCCAGTACTTC.

The table lists this clonotype with a few counts. The chain recombines TRBV4-1 with TRBJ2-7; tentative D call: TRBD1 (6 bases). The ends were cut back, 3 bases at V and 2 bases at J, with 14 bases in the middle. CDR1 is MGHRA, CDR2 YSYEKL, per germline. This CDR3 spans 15 amino acids. The CDR3 region is CASSHRDTNAYEQYF. The CDR3 DNA sequence: TGCGCCAGCAGCCATAGGGACACAAACGCCTACGAGCAGTACTTC.

This clonotype was found once. The rearrangement uses TRBV4-3 and TRBJ1-5; maybe TRBD1 (5 bases). V was clipped by 8 bases and J by 5 bases, with 25 bases between them. Germline V CDR1 and CDR2: LGHNA, YSLEER. The CDR3 covers 17 residues. CDR3 in DNA: TGCGCCAGCGGCCCCGACATGGGCTTTGGGGCTCATCAGCCCCAGCATTTT. Translating gives CASGPDMGFGAHQPQHF.

This clonotype has more than one count but fewer than ten. This chain links TRBV6-2 or TRBV6-3 with TRBJ2-3, with 8 bases that match TRBD2. This CDR3 spans 14 amino acids. The germline CDR1 and CDR2 sequences are MNHEY and SVGEGT. V shed 6 bases and J 2 bases; nucleotides not matched to a gene: 4. The CDR3 nucleotides are TGTGCCAGCAGCGGGGGGGCCGCCACAGATACGCAGTATTTT. Its protein product is CASSGGAATDTQYF.

This clonotype was recorded a few times. The gene calls are TRBV29-1 and TRBJ1-2; D remains unclear. V shed 3 bases and J shed 0 bases, with 5 bases lying between them. There are 12 residues in the CDR3. Looked up from germline, CDR1 is SQVTM and CDR2 is ANQGSEA. In DNA, the CDR3 is TGCAGCGTTGAGCAGCCTAACTATGGCTACACCTTC. Translated, it gives CSVEQPNYGYTF.

The CDR3 nucleotides read TGTGCCAGCAGAGCCGCGGGGGCCTTTTACAATGAGCAGTTCTTC. As protein: CASRAAGAFYNEQFF. The rearrangement uses TRBV6-5 and TRBJ2-1; perhaps TRBD2 as D (7 bases). Trimming shortened V by 6 bases and J by 4 bases, and 16 bases separated the two germline ends. Germline CDR1 MNHEY, CDR2 SVGAGI. This CDR3 is built from 15 residues.